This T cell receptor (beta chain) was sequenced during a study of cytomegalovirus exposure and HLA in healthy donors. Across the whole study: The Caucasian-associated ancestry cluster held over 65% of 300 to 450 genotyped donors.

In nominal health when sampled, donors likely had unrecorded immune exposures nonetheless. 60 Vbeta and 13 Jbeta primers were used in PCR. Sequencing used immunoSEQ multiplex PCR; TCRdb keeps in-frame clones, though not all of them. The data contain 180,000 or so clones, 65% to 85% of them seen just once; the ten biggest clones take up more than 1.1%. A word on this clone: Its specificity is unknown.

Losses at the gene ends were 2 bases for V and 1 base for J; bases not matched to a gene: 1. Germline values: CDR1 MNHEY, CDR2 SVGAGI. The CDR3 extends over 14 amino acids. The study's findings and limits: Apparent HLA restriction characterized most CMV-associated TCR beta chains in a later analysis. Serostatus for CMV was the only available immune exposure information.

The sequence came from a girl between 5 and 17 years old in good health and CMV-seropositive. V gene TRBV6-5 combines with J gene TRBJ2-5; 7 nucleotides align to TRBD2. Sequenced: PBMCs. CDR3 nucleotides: TGTGCCAGCAGTTACGGCGGGGGCCAAGAGACCCAGTACTTC. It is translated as CASSYGGGQETQYF.